This T cell receptor (beta chain) was recorded in a study of spatial heterogeneity in lung cancer. The CDR3 totals 13 residues. V lost 5 bases, J lost 3 bases, and 3 bases stayed unmatched. The germline V gene encodes CDR1 ENHRY and CDR2 SYGVKD. The time point: sample taken at primary tumor resection. Tumor, nontumor lung or frozen PBMC supplied whole RNA that was sequenced unsorted. 72 TRACERx patients with early, untreated non-small cell lung cancer donated samples. Study-wide results and limits: Whereas they appeared in blood less at follow-up, ubiquitous expanded tumor TCRs appeared there more at resection.

This clonotype was found many times. Its matching antigen is unknown. The presence of a unique molecular identifier marked each TCR cDNA molecule. TCRdb reprocessed the 5' RACE reads with MiXCR, giving one entry per CDR3 protein. The table shows about 85,000 distinct CDR3 sequences, with roughly a fifth occurring only once. This TCR derives from a male donor with early-stage non-small cell lung cancer. The rearrangement joins TRBV10-3 to TRBJ1-1; 7 bases map to TRBD1. Sequencing used PBMCs, obtained at surgery. The CDR3 is CAISTGTDTEAFF. In DNA form, the CDR3 reads TGTGCCATCAGTACCGGGACAGACACTGAAGCTTTCTTT.